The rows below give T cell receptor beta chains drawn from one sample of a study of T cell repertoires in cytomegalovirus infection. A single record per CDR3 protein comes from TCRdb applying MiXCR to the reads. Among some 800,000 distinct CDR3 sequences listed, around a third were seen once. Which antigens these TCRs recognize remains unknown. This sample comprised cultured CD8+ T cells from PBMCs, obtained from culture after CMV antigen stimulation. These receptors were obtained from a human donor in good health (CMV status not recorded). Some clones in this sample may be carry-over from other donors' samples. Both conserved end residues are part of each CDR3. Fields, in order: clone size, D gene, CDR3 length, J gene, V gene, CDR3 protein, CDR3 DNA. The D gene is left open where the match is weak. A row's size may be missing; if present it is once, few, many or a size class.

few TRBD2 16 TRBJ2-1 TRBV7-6 CASSSPTSGGAYEQFF TGTGCCAGCAGCTCCCCAACTAGCGGGGGGGCGTATGAGCAGTTCTTC
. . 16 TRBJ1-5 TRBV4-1 CASSQGLELSNQPQHF TGCGCCAGCAGCCAAGGGTTGGAACTTAGCAATCAGCCCCAGCATTTT
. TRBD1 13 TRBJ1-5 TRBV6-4 CASSPGDSGPQHF TGTGCCAGCAGTCCTGGGGACAGTGGGCCCCAGCATTTT
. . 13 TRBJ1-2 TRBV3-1 CACSQERGSGYTF TGTGCCTGCAGCCAAGAAAGAGGAAGCGGCTACACCTTC
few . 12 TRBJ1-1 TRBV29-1 CSVDIMNTEAFF TGCAGCGTTGACATAATGAACACTGAAGCTTTCTTT
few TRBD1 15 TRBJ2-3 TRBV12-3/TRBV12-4 CASTGQGALTDTQYF TGTGCCAGCACCGGACAGGGGGCGCTCACAGATACGCAGTATTTT
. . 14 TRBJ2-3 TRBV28 CASSHWQGTDTQYF TGTGCCAGCAGCCACTGGCAGGGTACAGATACGCAGTATTTT
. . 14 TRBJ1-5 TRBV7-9 CASSLSQRNQPQHF TGTGCCAGCAGCTTAAGTCAGCGGAATCAGCCCCAGCATTTT
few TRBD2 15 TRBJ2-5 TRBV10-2 CASSISGGAEETQYF TGCGCCAGCAGTATTAGCGGGGGGGCCGAGGAGACCCAGTACTTC
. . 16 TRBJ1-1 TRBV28 CASSLSRVDMNTEAFF TGTGCCAGCAGTTTATCGAGGGTGGACATGAACACTGAAGCTTTCTTT
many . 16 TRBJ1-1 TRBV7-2 CASSFLRKGTDTEAFF TGTGCCAGCAGCTTTCTCAGGAAGGGGACGGACACTGAAGCTTTCTTT
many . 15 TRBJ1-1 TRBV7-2 CASSLALGMNTEAFF TGTGCCAGCAGCTTAGCTCTCGGAATGAACACTGAAGCTTTCTTT
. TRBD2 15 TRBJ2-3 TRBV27 CASGGERGHWDTQYF TGTGCCAGCGGTGGGGAGCGGGGGCACTGGGATACGCAGTATTTT
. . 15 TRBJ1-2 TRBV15 CATSREGPGGYGYTF TGTGCCACCAGCAGAGAAGGGCCGGGCGGCTATGGCTACACCTTC
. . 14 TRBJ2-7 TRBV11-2 CASSWRDGAYEQYF TGTGCCAGCAGCTGGCGCGACGGCGCTTACGAGCAGTACTTC
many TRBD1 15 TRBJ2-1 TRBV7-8 CASSGDRAVIDEQFF TGTGCCAGCAGCGGGGACAGGGCGGTAATCGATGAGCAGTTCTTC
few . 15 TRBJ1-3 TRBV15 CATSPDRPSGNTIYF TGTGCCACCAGCCCTGACAGACCCTCTGGAAACACCATATATTTT
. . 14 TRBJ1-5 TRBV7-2 CASSLAFLNQPQHF TGTGCCAGCAGCTTAGCGTTCCTCAATCAGCCCCAGCATTTT
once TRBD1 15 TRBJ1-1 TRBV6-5 CASSYDAGQDSEAFF TGTGCCAGCAGTTACGATGCAGGACAGGACTCCGAAGCTTTCTTT
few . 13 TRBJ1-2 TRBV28 CASSFVGAYGYTF TGTGCCAGCAGTTTCGTAGGGGCCTATGGCTACACCTTC
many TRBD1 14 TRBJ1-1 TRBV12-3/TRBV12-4 CASSLGTGMVRAFF TGTGCCAGCAGTTTAGGGACAGGTATGGTAAGGGCTTTCTTT
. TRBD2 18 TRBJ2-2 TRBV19 CASSKGLAGGRNTGELFF TGTGCCAGTAGTAAGGGACTAGCGGGGGGCCGGAACACCGGGGAGCTGTTTTTT
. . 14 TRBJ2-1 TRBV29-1 CSVVRDNPYNEQFF TGCAGCGTTGTAAGGGACAACCCGTACAATGAGCAGTTCTTC
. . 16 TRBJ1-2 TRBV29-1 CSVERVLQGIFYGYTF TGCAGCGTTGAACGGGTCCTCCAGGGGATTTTCTATGGCTACACCTTC